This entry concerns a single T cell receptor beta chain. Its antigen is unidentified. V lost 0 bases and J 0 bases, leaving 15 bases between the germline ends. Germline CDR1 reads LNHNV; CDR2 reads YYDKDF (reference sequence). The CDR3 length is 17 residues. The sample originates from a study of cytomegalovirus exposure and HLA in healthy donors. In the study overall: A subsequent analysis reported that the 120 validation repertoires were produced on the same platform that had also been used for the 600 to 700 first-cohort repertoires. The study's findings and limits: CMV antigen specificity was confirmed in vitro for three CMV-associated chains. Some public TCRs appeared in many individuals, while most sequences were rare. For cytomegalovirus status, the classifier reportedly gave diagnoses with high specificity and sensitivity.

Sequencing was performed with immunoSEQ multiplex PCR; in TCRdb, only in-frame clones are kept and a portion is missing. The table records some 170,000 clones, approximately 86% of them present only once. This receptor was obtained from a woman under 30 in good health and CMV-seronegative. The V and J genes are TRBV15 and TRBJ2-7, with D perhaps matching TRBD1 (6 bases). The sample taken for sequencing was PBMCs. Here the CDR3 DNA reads TGTGCCACCAGCAGAGATCCCCCGGGACACCTCTCCTACGAGCAGTACTTC. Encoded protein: CATSRDPPGHLSYEQYF.